This T cell receptor beta chain was identified during a study of blood T cell repertoires in COVID-19. Study summary: COVID-19 samples, acute and convalescent, were from the United States, Italy and Spain.

Seattle-derived patients entered the study during active infection and were followed longitudinally. The method was immunoSEQ multiplex PCR; TCRdb's version includes in-frame clones alone and lacks a portion of them. Here the sample spans about 190,000 clones, approximately 85% being singletons. CDR1 SGHTA and CDR2 FQGNSA come from the germline V gene. CDR3 size: 14 residues. The V end lost 2 bases, the J end lost 5 bases, and 10 bases lay between the germline ends. The specimen sequenced was peripheral blood. The chain uses TRBV7-2 and TRBJ1-5, with D tentatively TRBD1 (6 bases). The source is a man older than 75 with COVID-19, enrolled during active disease. The CDR3 DNA reads as TGTGCCAGCAGCTTAACCGCAGGGGATCAGCCCCAGCATTTT. It yields the protein CASSLTAGDQPQHF.